These T cell receptor beta chains were read from a single sample in a study of control samples from healthy donors and cancer patients. The repertoire was sequenced with immunoSEQ multiplex PCR; TCRdb's copy has only in-frame clones and lacks some. The sample contains 70,000 or so clones, over 85% of which appear only once. Material for sequencing was PBMCs. These receptor sequences come from a man between 60 and 75 years old with lung cancer. CDR3s include the opening cysteine and the closing phenylalanine or tryptophan. A D gene is named only where the DNA matches it firmly. Clone size is shown for a subset of rows, as once, few, many or a class of expanded clone.

V,D,J,size,CDR3,DNA
TRBV24-1,-,TRBJ2-5,-,CATSDSHREETQYF,TGTGCCACCAGTGATTCGCACAGGGAAGAGACCCAGTACTTC
TRBV19,TRBD1,TRBJ1-1,once,CASSSLPYRGPGEAFF,TGTGCCAGTAGTTCCCTTCCCTACAGGGGCCCGGGTGAAGCTTTCTTT
TRBV7-9,-,TRBJ1-1,-,CASSLGGGNTEAFF,TGTGCCAGCAGCTTAGGAGGGGGGAACACTGAAGCTTTCTTT
TRBV29-1,TRBD1,TRBJ1-3,once,CSVRDRGNTIYF,TGCAGCGTCCGGGACAGGGGAAACACCATATATTTT
TRBV6-5,-,TRBJ1-1,-,CASKFATGNTEAFF,TGTGCCAGCAAATTTGCGACAGGGAACACTGAAGCTTTCTTT
TRBV10-3,-,TRBJ1-2,-,CAISESSGAYTTYGYTF,TGTGCCATCAGTGAGAGTTCCGGGGCCTATACCACCTATGGCTACACCTTC
TRBV14,-,TRBJ2-5,-,CASSQAGTYKETQYF,TGTGCCAGCAGCCAAGCCGGGACATATAAAGAGACCCAGTACTTC
TRBV12-3/TRBV12-4,TRBD1,TRBJ2-7,-,CASSPQGYEQYF,TGTGCCAGCAGTCCACAGGGGTACGAGCAGTACTTC
TRBV2,TRBD1,TRBJ1-1,-,CASSGSLQGTPNTEAFF,TGTGCCAGCAGTGGTTCTCTACAGGGGACCCCGAACACTGAAGCTTTCTTT
TRBV11-1,TRBD1,TRBJ2-5,-,CASIKTGTGVGETQYF,TGTGCCAGCATCAAAACGGGGACAGGGGTAGGAGAGACCCAGTACTTC
TRBV5-5,-,TRBJ2-1,-,CASSSNYGQPTYNEQFF,TGTGCCAGCAGCTCCAACTACGGACAGCCAACTTACAATGAGCAGTTCTTC
TRBV3-1/TRBV3-2,-,TRBJ1-1,-,CASGISTEAFF,TGTGCCAGCGGGATCAGCACTGAAGCTTTCTTT
TRBV18,-,TRBJ2-3,-,CASFELEGSTDTQYF,TGTGCCAGCTTCGAACTGGAGGGGAGCACAGATACGCAGTATTTT
TRBV15,-,TRBJ2-5,-,CATSLRRSAYQETQYF,TGTGCCACCAGCCTTCGAAGGTCAGCGTACCAAGAGACCCAGTACTTC
TRBV4-2,-,TRBJ1-3,-,CASSQGGVGNTIYF,TGTGCCAGCAGCCAAGGCGGGGTTGGAAACACCATATATTTT
TRBV6-2/TRBV6-3,TRBD1,TRBJ1-1,-,CASSYRGQLNTEAFF,TGTGCCAGCAGTTACCGGGGACAGTTGAACACTGAAGCTTTCTTT
TRBV30,-,TRBJ1-2,-,CAWSVPLGLYGYTF,TGTGCCTGGAGTGTCCCGTTAGGCCTCTATGGCTACACCTTC
TRBV10-2,-,TRBJ1-1,-,CASSDSLGRNTEAFF,TGCGCCAGCAGTGATAGTTTAGGCAGAAACACTGAAGCTTTCTTT
TRBV2,TRBD1,TRBJ2-2,-,CASSEGQGPTGELFF,TGTGCCAGCAGTGAGGGACAGGGTCCCACCGGGGAGCTGTTTTTT
TRBV18,-,TRBJ2-3,-,CASSSLWGTDTQYF,TGTGCCAGCTCCTCTCTATGGGGCACAGATACGCAGTATTTT
TRBV7-2,-,TRBJ2-3,-,CASSSPTDTQYF,TGTGCCAGCAGCTCACCCACAGATACGCAGTATTTT
TRBV2,-,TRBJ1-6,once,CASSERLSGATRGTLHF,TGTGCCAGCAGTGAAAGATTAAGTGGAGCCACCCGAGGCACCCTCCACTTT
TRBV4-1,-,TRBJ2-1,-,CASRRDAEQFF,TGCGCCAGCCGGAGGGACGCAGAGCAGTTCTTC
TRBV4-2,-,TRBJ1-3,few,CASSWQVDGNTIYF,TGTGCCAGCAGCTGGCAGGTAGATGGAAACACCATATATTTT
TRBV5-1,-,TRBJ1-4,-,CASSLGRVQEKLFF,TGCGCCAGCAGCTTGGGGAGGGTTCAAGAAAAACTGTTTTTT
TRBV30,TRBD1,TRBJ2-4,-,CAWSGTVKNIQYF,TGTGCCTGGAGCGGGACAGTTAAAAACATTCAGTACTTC
TRBV6-4,-,TRBJ2-2,few,CASSERANTGELFF,TGTGCCAGCAGTGAACGGGCAAACACCGGGGAGCTGTTTTTT
TRBV14,-,TRBJ2-1,-,CASSHLGTYNEQFF,TGTGCCAGCAGCCACCTCGGGACATACAATGAGCAGTTCTTC
TRBV3-1/TRBV3-2,TRBD2,TRBJ2-5,once,CASSQDLRGETQYF,TGTGCCAGCAGCCAAGATCTGCGGGGGGAGACCCAGTACTTC
TRBV27,-,TRBJ1-2,-,CASSLSFMPSYGYTF,TGTGCCAGCAGTTTATCGTTCATGCCCAGCTATGGCTACACCTTC
TRBV11-2,TRBD2,TRBJ2-1,-,CASSSSGGPDNEQFF,TGTGCCAGCAGCTCTAGCGGGGGGCCAGACAATGAGCAGTTCTTC
TRBV7-9,TRBD1,TRBJ2-5,-,CASSSTMGQGLETQYF,TGTGCCAGCAGCTCTACGATGGGACAGGGGTTGGAGACCCAGTACTTC
TRBV18,-,TRBJ1-5,-,CASSPPNQPQHF,TGTGCCAGCTCACCTCCCAATCAGCCCCAGCATTTT
TRBV7-8,-,TRBJ2-7,-,CASSLVAESSYEQYF,TGTGCCAGCAGCTTAGTCGCAGAGAGCTCCTACGAGCAGTACTTC
TRBV3-1/TRBV3-2,TRBD2,TRBJ2-1,-,CASSQVLASGTYNEQFF,TGTGCCAGCAGCCAAGTCCTGGCTAGCGGTACCTACAATGAGCAGTTCTTC
TRBV30,TRBD2,TRBJ2-5,-,CALRTSGGRETQYF,TGTGCCTTGCGGACTAGCGGGGGTCGGGAGACCCAGTACTTC
TRBV9,-,TRBJ2-3,-,CASSGGLSTDTQYF,TGTGCCAGCAGCGGAGGACTTAGCACAGATACGCAGTATTTT
TRBV5-1,-,TRBJ2-1,-,CASSSRGSYNEQFF,TGCGCCAGCAGCTCGAGGGGCTCCTACAATGAGCAGTTCTTC
TRBV18,-,TRBJ1-6,-,CASSGGTAYNSPLHF,TGTGCCAGCTCGGGTGGGACGGCATATAATTCACCCCTCCACTTT
TRBV6-5,-,TRBJ1-5,few,CASKVDSNQPQHF,TGTGCCAGCAAGGTAGACAGCAATCAGCCCCAGCATTTT
TRBV7-3,-,TRBJ2-2,-,CASSSGLGTTGELFF,TGTGCCAGCAGCTCCGGATTGGGGACCACCGGGGAGCTGTTTTTT
TRBV6-5,TRBD1,TRBJ2-5,-,CASSYGTGAQYF,TGTGCCAGCAGTTACGGGACAGGGGCCCAGTACTTC
TRBV6-5,-,TRBJ2-4,-,CASSYSAAAHIQYF,TGTGCCAGCAGTTACTCGGCCGCGGCCCACATTCAGTACTTC
TRBV12-5,-,TRBJ1-5,-,CASASNWGNSNQPQHF,TGTGCTAGTGCCTCAAACTGGGGGAATAGCAATCAGCCCCAGCATTTT
TRBV19,TRBD2,TRBJ2-1,-,CASSKAGGPGNEQFF,TGTGCCAGTAGTAAAGCGGGGGGGCCTGGCAATGAGCAGTTCTTC
TRBV5-1,-,TRBJ1-3,-,CASSLGGPGNTIYF,TGCGCCAGCAGCTTAGGTGGCCCTGGAAACACCATATATTTT
TRBV5-1,TRBD1,TRBJ2-2,-,CASSPRTGTNTGELFF,TGCGCCAGCAGCCCCCGGACAGGAACGAACACCGGGGAGCTGTTTTTT
TRBV10-3,TRBD2,TRBJ2-4,-,CAISEGLVEDIQYF,TGTGCCATCAGTGAGGGACTAGTTGAGGACATTCAGTACTTC
TRBV14,-,TRBJ2-7,-,CASSVTGFEQYF,TGTGCCAGCAGCGTAACAGGGTTCGAGCAGTACTTC
TRBV6-5,-,TRBJ1-3,-,CASSYGSVHSGNTIYF,TGTGCCAGCAGTTACGGGTCGGTCCACTCTGGAAACACCATATATTTT
TRBV7-8,-,TRBJ1-2,-,CASSLTADQPDYGYTF,TGTGCCAGCAGCTTAACTGCGGACCAACCGGACTATGGCTACACCTTC